What follows is one T cell receptor (beta chain) and its context. Peripheral blood genomic DNA, not sorted cells or RNA, was the template. A mixed TRB-A/B primer pool amplified rearranged TRB by multiplex touch-down PCR. TCRdb analysed the multiplex PCR reads with MiXCR anew, one entry per CDR3 protein. The profile shows roughly 2,500 distinct CDR3 sequences, over 40% of them singletons. The source of the sample is a study of T cell repertoires in aging, cancer and after chemotherapy. The sample consisted of blood. This clonotype was sampled from a human donor with a solid tumor.

Here the CDR3 DNA reads TGTGCCAGTAGTCCGGCGGGAGCTAACTATGGCTACACCTTC. Its protein product is CASSPAGANYGYTF. The rearrangement joins TRBV19 to TRBJ1-2; D remains unclear. The germline V gene encodes CDR1 LNHDA and CDR2 SQIVND (reference sequence). This CDR3 has 14 amino acids. V was pared by 5 bases and J by 0 bases, with 10 bases between.